One and the same sample provided the 2 T cell receptor beta chains below, sequenced in a study of human T cells and chemical hapten exposure. The time point was: patch test 1, 2 weeks after DPC sensitization. Noted treatment: therapeutic diphenylcyclopropenone sensitization with weekly scalp DPC. TCRdb fed the RACE reads into MiXCR, producing one record per CDR3 protein. Of about 380,000 distinct CDR3 sequences listed, roughly 4.8% are singletons. This material consisted of whole blood, taken in connection with sensitization to the hapten diphenylcyclopropenone (DPC). The receptors originated from a woman in her fifties or sixties with alopecia areata. Some clones in this sample may be carry-over from other donors' samples.

This chain connects TRBV28 to TRBJ1-2; D is possibly TRBD1 (6 bases). The V end was cut by 3 bases, the J end by 4 bases, with 12 bases between. CDR3 length equals 14 residues. In germline, CDR1 is MDHEN, CDR2 SYDVKM. This chain's CDR3 is CASSFGGGPYGYTF. CDR3 nucleotides: TGTGCCAGCAGTTTTGGAGGGGGACCCTATGGCTACACCTTC.

This clonotype turned up a few times. The V call is TRBV3-1, the J call TRBJ1-2, with 7 positions matching TRBD1. The CDR3 length is 15 residues. V dropped 6 bases and J dropped 7; count of bases not matched to a gene: 14. CDR1 and CDR2 (germline): LGHDT, YNNKEL (reference sequence). CDR3 amino acids: CASRAKLQGSTGYTF. The CDR3 DNA is TGTGCCAGCAGAGCTAAGTTACAGGGGAGTACTGGCTACACCTTC.